These 15 T cell receptor beta chains were sequenced from one sample in a study of T cells in Graves' hyperthyroidism and ophthalmopathy. TCR beta CDR3 region amplification was performed from RNA transcripts. The HTBI primer set was used in a first-round RT-PCR of the TCR CDR3. MiXCR, run by TCRdb on the multiplex PCR reads, gives a single entry per CDR3 protein. The sample includes about 400,000 distinct CDR3 sequences, approximately 14% of them seen just once. Material: blood. The receptor set was obtained from a woman in her sixties with Graves' ophthalmopathy.

A remark on this clonotype: The junction does not match germline at one end; this may be a read error. This chain links TRBV20-1 with TRBJ1-4, with 8 nucleotides matching TRBD1. Per the germline V gene, CDR1 is DFQATT and CDR2 is SNEGSKA (reference sequence). The CDR3 loop spans 14 amino acids. The CDR3 loop is CSAIHTGGDEKLLF. The CDR3 DNA reads TGCAGTGCTATCCACACAGGGGGAGATGAAAAACTGCTTTTT.

There are many counts of this clonotype. This chain joins TRBV18 and TRBJ2-1; 12 positions match TRBD2. Per the germline V gene, CDR1 is KGHSH and CDR2 is LQKENI. After removal of 6 bases from V and 0 bases from J, the junction contained 6 bases not matched to a gene. The CDR3 length is 17 residues. CDR3 in amino acids: CASSRTTSGSSYNEQFF. The DNA for the CDR3 is TGTGCCAGCTCCCGTACGACTAGCGGGAGCTCCTACAATGAGCAGTTCTTC.

A note on this clonotype: A much larger clone sits a single nucleotide away, making a read error possible. This chain links TRBV20-1 with TRBJ2-7; TRBD2 agrees at 7 bases. After removal of 5 bases from V and 3 bases from J, the junction contained 7 bases not matched to a gene. From germline, CDR1 is DFQATT and CDR2 SNEGSKA (reference sequence). This CDR3 comprises 13 residues. CDR3 DNA: TGCAGTGCTGGGGCTAGCGGTATCTACGAGCAGTACTTC. Translated, it gives CSAGASGIYEQYF.

This clonotype was found many times. The V gene is TRBV28, the J gene TRBJ2-7, with D perhaps assigned TRBD1 or TRBD2 (5 bases each). Germline loops: CDR1 MDHEN, CDR2 SYDVKM. With 6 bases removed from V and 5 bases from J, the gap between germline ends came to 17 bases. The CDR3 runs 14 residues. The chain's CDR3 is CASSPPGRENEQYF. The DNA of the CDR3 is TGTGCCAGCAGCCCCCCGGGCAGGGAGAACGAGCAGTACTTC.

This clonotype was counted many times. The V call is TRBV2, the J call TRBJ2-1, with 13 bases lining up with TRBD2. Germline V gene data show CDR1 as SNHLY and CDR2 as FYNNEI. CDR3 size: 14 residues. Trimming at V came to 7 bases and at J to 6 bases, leaving 3 bases not matched to a gene. CDR3 loop: CASTGTSGINEQFF. The CDR3 region has the DNA TGTGCCAGCACCGGGACTAGCGGGATCAATGAGCAGTTCTTC.

The gene calls are TRBV25-1 and TRBJ2-3; unclear D gene. The CDR3 runs to 16 residues. Germline V lookup: CDR1 MGHDK, CDR2 SYGVNS. V was pared by 2 bases and J by 3 bases, with 15 bases between. In DNA form, the CDR3 reads TGTGCCAGCAGTGAAGTAGGATTCACGGAGACAGATACGCAGTATTTT. It is translated as CASSEVGFTETDTQYF. Looking up the rest from reference TRBV25-1 and TRBJ2-3 gives the full variable domain: EADIYQTPRYLVIGTGKKITLECSQTMGHDKMYWYQQDPGMELHLIHYSYGVNSTEKGDLSSESTVSRIRTEHFPLTLESARPSHTSQYLCASSEVGFTETDTQYFGPGTRLTVL.

Only a few counts were recorded for this clonotype. The chain recombines TRBV6-1 with TRBJ1-5; D is undetermined. Deletions cut 7 bases from V and 0 bases from J, with 10 bases between. This CDR3 is built from 14 residues. Per the germline V gene, CDR1 is MNHNS and CDR2 is SASEGT. The CDR3 DNA sequence: TGTGCCAGCACCGAGACCACTAGCAATCAGCCCCAGCATTTT. Its translation: CASTETTSNQPQHF.

This clonotype occurred many times. The chain combines TRBV20-1 with TRBJ2-5; 7 bases align to TRBD1. The ends lost 0 bases at V and 4 bases at J; junction bases unmatched: 17. Germline V gene lookup returns CDR1 DFQATT and CDR2 SNEGSKA (reference sequence). The CDR3 has 18 amino acids. CDR3 protein: CSARDSAGGRNGPETQYF. The CDR3 DNA follows: TGCAGTGCTAGAGATAGCGCAGGGGGTCGAAATGGTCCAGAGACCCAGTACTTC.

V and J are TRBV29-1 and TRBJ2-7, with D possibly TRBD2 on 6 matching bases. The CDR3 consists of 14 residues. Germline V gene data show CDR1 as SQVTM and CDR2 as ANQGSEA. V gave up 4 bases and J gave up 2 bases, with 15 bases separating them. The CDR3 is CSVVAGFGPYEQYF. CDR3 in DNA: TGCAGCGTTGTCGCGGGGTTCGGTCCCTACGAGCAGTACTTC.

In this sample, this clonotype turned up a few times. The chain links TRBV18 to TRBJ2-7; TRBD2 matches at 10 bases. The trim removed 5 bases at V and 0 bases at J, leaving 4 bases unmatched. The germline CDR1 and CDR2 sequences are KGHSH and LQKENI. The CDR3 is made up of 15 amino acids. CDR3 protein: CASSATSGVSYEQYF. The CDR3 nucleotides read TGTGCCAGCTCAGCTACTAGCGGGGTCTCCTACGAGCAGTACTTC.

In this sample, this clonotype turned up a few times. This rearrangement joins TRBV24-1 to TRBJ2-7; D is unresolved. CDR1 KGHDR and CDR2 SFDVKD come from the germline V gene. This CDR3 contains 12 residues. V was shortened by 2 bases and J by 4 bases, with 5 bases between the two germline ends. CDR3 protein: CATSDSRYEQYF. In nucleotides, the CDR3 is TGTGCCACCAGTGATTCTCGTTACGAGCAGTACTTC.

A single count supports this clonotype. The rearrangement uses TRBV12-3 or TRBV12-4 and TRBJ2-5; D gene uncertain. Trimming pared 2 bases from V and 4 bases from J, leaving 20 bases between. CDR3 length equals 17 residues. The CDR3 sequence: CASSLYGLGSRSETQYF. The CDR3 DNA follows: TGTGCCAGCAGTTTATATGGTCTTGGATCTAGGTCAGAGACCCAGTACTTC.

This clonotype has at least ten counts. This rearrangement joins TRBV20-1 to TRBJ2-3; D is ambiguous. In germline, CDR1 is DFQATT, CDR2 SNEGSKA (reference sequence). Trimming cost V 3 bases and J 0 bases, with 7 bases left between them. CDR3 length: 13 residues. In nucleotides, the CDR3 is TGCAGTGCTAGGACTTTTAGCACAGATACGCAGTATTTT. Translation gives CSARTFSTDTQYF.

The chain recombines TRBV19 with TRBJ2-2, with D perhaps TRBD1 (6 bases). Trimming pared 10 bases from V and 1 base from J, leaving 19 bases between. From germline, CDR1 is LNHDA and CDR2 SQIVND (reference sequence). The CDR3 spans 16 residues. CDR3 loop: CATRPRGRGNTGELFF. The CDR3 DNA is TGTGCCACTCGACCTAGGGGCAGGGGGAACACCGGGGAGCTGTTTTTT.

This clonotype was observed at least ten times. This chain uses TRBV29-1 with TRBJ2-3; perhaps TRBD2 as D (6 bases). This CDR3 has 15 residues. Between the trimmed V and J ends, which lost 1 base and 3 bases, there was a span of 14 bases. CDR1 and CDR2 (germline): SQVTM, ANQGSEA. CDR3: CSVEGGGRTTDTQYF. The CDR3 nucleotides read TGCAGCGTTGAAGGGGGAGGCAGAACAACAGATACGCAGTATTTT.